These 28 T cell receptor beta chains share one sample of origin, sequenced in a study of beta chain features in type 1 diabetes. All of the isolated RNA was reverse transcribed, so expressed TCRB transcripts were sequenced. Profiled with immunoSEQ multiplex PCR; TCRdb holds only in-frame clones, not every one. The profile covers a few hundred thousand clones, with roughly 11% appearing a single time and 1% to 1.5% taken by the ten largest. Sequencing used central memory CD4+ T cells from blood. The receptor set was obtained from a man aged 18 to 29 in good health.

This clone showed up just a few times. One end of the junction does not line up with germline, which may come from a read error. The gene calls are TRBV7-7 and TRBJ2-3, with a tentative D call TRBD2 (6 bases). Looked up from germline, CDR1 is SSHAT and CDR2 is FNYEAQ (reference sequence). The CDR3 length is 13 residues. CDR3 DNA sequence: TGTGCTAGCAGCAATAGCGGATCAGATACGCAGTATTTT. It is translated as CASSNSGSDTQYF.

This chain joins TRBV19 and TRBJ1-1; D might be TRBD1 (5 bases). Germline CDR1 is LNHDA and CDR2 is SQIVND (reference sequence). Trimming took 3 bases from V and 4 from J, leaving 12 bases between them. This CDR3 contains 14 residues. The CDR3 coding sequence is TGTGCCAGTAGTATCGTGGGGGTTGGCACTGAAGCTTTCTTT. Translating it yields CASSIVGVGTEAFF.

The J gene is TRBJ2-3, the V gene TRBV6-5, with D perhaps matching TRBD1 or TRBD2 (5 bases each). The CDR3 loop spans 13 amino acids. Germline lookup yields CDR1 MNHEY and CDR2 SVGAGI. V gave up 11 bases and J gave up 5 bases, with 17 bases separating them. The CDR3 DNA sequence: TGTGCCGCGTCGGGGCTAGCTGGAGATACGCAGTATTTT. It is translated as CAASGLAGDTQYF.

The DNA of the CDR3 is TGTGCCAGCAGCTTAGGCGCTGAGCAGTTCTTC. Amino acids: CASSLGAEQFF. J is TRBJ2-1 and V is TRBV7-3; no clear D. The CDR3 is made up of 11 amino acids. The V gene's germline CDR1 is SGHTA and CDR2 FQGTGA. V was pared by 2 bases and J by 9 bases, with 5 bases between.

The chain joins TRBV7-2 to TRBJ2-7, with 15 bases matching TRBD2. V shed 3 bases and J 4 bases; nucleotides not matched to a gene: 4. The CDR3 has 16 amino acids. Germline assignment: CDR1 SGHTA and CDR2 FQGNSA. The CDR3 sequence: CASSLGLAGGGYEQYF. In DNA form, the CDR3 reads TGTGCCAGCAGCTTGGGACTAGCGGGAGGCGGATACGAGCAGTACTTC.

The chain employs TRBV6-6 and TRBJ2-3; no definite D call. V was shortened by 0 bases and J by 0 bases, with 4 bases between the two germline ends. Germline V gene data show CDR1 as MNHNY and CDR2 as SVGAGI (reference sequence). The CDR3 runs 14 residues. CDR3 DNA: TGTGCCAGCAGTTACTCCGGGAGCACAGATACGCAGTATTTT. This codes for CASSYSGSTDTQYF.

V and J are TRBV25-1 and TRBJ2-6; D gene unclear. The V and J ends lost 6 bases and 4 bases respectively, with 16 bases between them. The germline V gene has CDR1 MGHDK and CDR2 SYGVNS. The CDR3 has 16 amino acids. CDR3 sequence: CASRPTSMAGANVLTF. The CDR3 DNA sequence: TGTGCCAGCAGACCGACTTCAATGGCAGGGGCCAACGTCCTGACTTTC. The full variable domain, rest sourced from reference TRBV25-1 and TRBJ2-6, is EADIYQTPRYLVIGTGKKITLECSQTMGHDKMYWYQQDPGMELHLIHYSYGVNSTEKGDLSSESTVSRIRTEHFPLTLESARPSHTSQYLCASRPTSMAGANVLTFGAGSRLTVL.

This clone was observed a few times. The chain couples TRBV28 to TRBJ2-4; perhaps D is TRBD1 or TRBD2 (6 bases each). V was clipped by 5 bases and J by 6 bases, with 17 bases between them. Germline V gives CDR1 MDHEN, CDR2 SYDVKM. There are 15 residues in the CDR3. The CDR3 sequence: CASSTRRGAGNIQYF. The CDR3 DNA follows: TGTGCCAGCAGTACCCGGAGGGGGGCGGGAAACATTCAGTACTTC.

This clone has a handful of counts. The V call is TRBV10-3, the J call TRBJ1-1; D remains unclear. The V end was cut by 5 bases, the J end by 8 bases, with 9 bases between. Germline V CDR1 and CDR2: ENHRY, SYGVKD. This CDR3 contains 11 residues. As DNA, the CDR3 is TGTGCCATCAGTACCTTAAGAGAAGCTTTCTTT. Translation gives CAISTLREAFF.

Of note for this clone: At one end, the junction sequence differs from germline, possibly due to a read error. The chain is built from TRBV5-1 and TRBJ2-3, with TRBD1 matching 7 bases. Per the germline V gene, CDR1 is SGHRS and CDR2 is YFSETQ. This CDR3 has 16 residues. The CDR3 spells CARSPPRQGGTDTQYF. The CDR3 DNA reads TGCGCCCGCAGCCCCCCCCGACAGGGTGGGACAGATACGCAGTATTTT.

This clone was counted only a few times. The rearrangement links TRBV2 to TRBJ2-2, with D possibly called TRBD1 or TRBD2 (5 bases each). Germline V CDR1 and CDR2: SNHLY, FYNNEI. The CDR3 contains 14 residues. Trimming removed 7 bases from V and 1 base from J, with 10 bases in between. The CDR3 is CASIRDVNTGELFF. In DNA form, the CDR3 reads TGTGCCAGCATCCGGGACGTGAACACCGGGGAGCTGTTTTTT. Full variable domain (rest looked up from reference TRBV2 and TRBJ2-2): EPEVTQTPSHQVTQMGQEVILRCVPISNHLYFYWYRQILGQKVEFLVSFYNNEISEKSEIFDDQFSVERPDGSNFTLKIRSTKLEDSAMYFCASIRDVNTGELFFGEGSRLTVL.

The CDR3 nucleotides are TGTGCCAGCAGCGCCGCTGGGCGGGGGGTAGGAGAGACCCAGTACTTC. Translation gives CASSAAGRGVGETQYF. The chain joins TRBV9 to TRBJ2-5; 8 positions agree with TRBD2. Unmatched junction bases numbered 11, after V lost 3 bases and J lost 4 bases. Per the germline V gene, CDR1 is SGDLS and CDR2 is YYNGEE. The length of the CDR3 is 16 residues. Together with reference TRBV9 and TRBJ2-5, the CDR3 gives the full variable domain: DSGVTQTPKHLITATGQRVTLRCSPRSGDLSVYWYQQSLDQGLQFLIQYYNGEERAKGNILERFSAQQFPDLHSELNLSSLELGDSALYFCASSAAGRGVGETQYFGPGTRLLVL.

This clone has just a few counts. The rearrangement links TRBV7-9 to TRBJ2-1, with 7 bases lining up with TRBD2. The CDR3 spans 17 residues. CDR1 is SEHNR and CDR2 is FQNEAQ in the germline V gene (reference sequence). V was pared by 5 bases and J by 7 bases, with 17 bases of the junction left unmatched. CDR3: CASSPEHKGWRENEQFF. DNA for the CDR3: TGTGCCAGCAGCCCGGAACACAAAGGTTGGCGGGAGAATGAGCAGTTCTTC.

This clone turned up a few times. The chain joins TRBV30 to TRBJ1-5; tentatively, D is TRBD1 (6 bases). V was trimmed by 1 base and J by 9 bases, leaving 19 bases between them. The germline gives CDR1 GTSNPN, CDR2 SVGIG (reference sequence). CDR3 length: 15 residues. The DNA of the CDR3 is TGTGCCTGGAGTGCATTAGGGGGATCGGAGCGGCCCCAGCATTTT. This gives the protein CAWSALGGSERPQHF.

This sequence joins TRBV29-1 and TRBJ2-1, with D possibly TRBD2 on 6 matching bases. Trimming took off 3 bases at V and 6 bases at J, with 15 bases between the two ends. The CDR3 is made up of 14 amino acids. CDR1 is SQVTM, CDR2 ANQGSEA, per germline. The CDR3 DNA reads TGCAGCGTTGATGTAATCGGGAGAGGCAATGAGCAGTTCTTC. Its translation: CSVDVIGRGNEQFF.

This clone was picked up a small number of times. The chain employs TRBV27 and TRBJ2-5; TRBD2 agrees at 8 bases. V lost 4 bases and J lost 5; bases outside the gene matches: 6. This CDR3 has 14 residues. CDR1 MNHEY and CDR2 SMNVEV come from the germline V gene (reference sequence). The CDR3 sequence is CASSSGTSWETQYF. The CDR3 DNA is TGTGCCAGCAGTTCAGGGACTAGTTGGGAGACCCAGTACTTC.

The chain has TRBV15 and TRBJ1-2; D remains ambiguous. The CDR3 has 15 amino acids. Germline CDR1 LNHNV, CDR2 YYDKDF (reference sequence). V lost 3 bases, J lost 4 bases, and 15 bases lay in between. CDR3 bases: TGTGCCACCAGCAGCGTCGTGAGGCCAGCCTATGGCTACACCTTC. This gives the protein CATSSVVRPAYGYTF.

The rearrangement joins TRBV18 to TRBJ2-1; 10 nucleotides align to TRBD2. The CDR3 runs 15 residues. Germline values: CDR1 KGHSH, CDR2 LQKENI. J was trimmed by 5 bases and V by 4 bases; bases with no gene match: 5. CDR3 amino acids: CASSQTSGLDNEQFF. The DNA of the CDR3 is TGTGCCAGCTCACAGACTAGCGGGTTGGACAATGAGCAGTTCTTC. Full variable domain (missing parts from reference TRBV18 and TRBJ2-1): NAGVMQNPRHLVRRRGQEARLRCSPMKGHSHVYWYRQLPEEGLKFMVYLQKENIIDESGMPKERFSAEFPKEGPSILRIQQVVRGDSAAYFCASSQTSGLDNEQFFGPGTRLTVL.

In this sample, this clone turned up a few times. This sequence joins TRBV4-2 and TRBJ2-4, with TRBD2 identical over 8 bases. The CDR3 runs 17 residues. Germline-derived CDR1 and CDR2 are LGHNA and YNFKEQ. J lost 5 bases, V lost 0 bases, and 9 bases had no gene match. CDR3 in DNA: TGTGCCAGCAGCCAAGACCCCGGGGGGGCGCCCCAAAACATTCAGTACTTC. It encodes CASSQDPGGAPQNIQYF.

This clone was seen repeatedly, ten times or more. The rearrangement uses TRBV5-1 and TRBJ2-7; TRBD2 might be the D (7 bases). The germline V gene has CDR1 SGHRS and CDR2 YFSETQ. V was clipped by 4 bases and J by 0 bases, with 14 bases between them. The CDR3 is 15 amino acids. The CDR3, as DNA: TGCGCCAGCAGCACTCTAGCGGACAGCTCCTACGAGCAGTACTTC. This gives the protein CASSTLADSSYEQYF.

This clone turned up a few times. The CDR3 loop reads CASSQDPLNGLEQYF. CDR3 bases: TGTGCCAGCAGCCAAGATCCACTCAATGGGCTCGAGCAGTACTTC. This chain joins TRBV4-2 and TRBJ2-5, with D hard to call. The J call may be mistaken, given a closer DNA end match to TRBJ2-7. CDR1 LGHNA and CDR2 YNFKEQ come from the germline V gene. The CDR3 consists of 15 residues.

This clone was counted only a few times. The chain links TRBV2 to TRBJ2-1, with TRBD2 identical over 8 bases. The length of the CDR3 is 13 residues. The germline CDR1 and CDR2 sequences are SNHLY and FYNNEI. J gave up 9 bases and V 6 bases, and 7 bases lay outside the gene matches. In DNA form, the CDR3 reads TGTGCCAGCAGCCCCGGACTAGCTAGTGAGCAGTTCTTC. Its translation: CASSPGLASEQFF. The full variable domain, completed using reference TRBV2 and TRBJ2-1, is EPEVTQTPSHQVTQMGQEVILRCVPISNHLYFYWYRQILGQKVEFLVSFYNNEISEKSEIFDDQFSVERPDGSNFTLKIRSTKLEDSAMYFCASSPGLASEQFFGPGTRLTVL.

This clone was observed a handful of times. At the DNA level, this CDR3 is encoded by other sequences in the same sample as well. The chain carries TRBV30 and TRBJ2-5; perhaps TRBD1 as D (5 bases). The CDR3 contains 12 residues. V was pared by 5 bases and J by 0 bases, with 7 bases between. CDR1 and CDR2 (germline): GTSNPN, SVGIG (reference sequence). CDR3 residues: CAWRRDQETQYF. As DNA, the CDR3 is TGTGCCTGGCGCAGGGACCAAGAGACCCAGTACTTC.

The chain recombines TRBV9 with TRBJ1-1; possibly TRBD1 for D (6 bases). This CDR3 is built from 15 residues. Germline V gives CDR1 SGDLS, CDR2 YYNGEE. V was clipped by 0 bases and J by 3 bases, with 12 bases between them. DNA of the CDR3: TGTGCCAGCAGCGTAGCTAAGGGGGGCGACACTGAAGCTTTCTTT. Its protein is CASSVAKGGDTEAFF.

Worth noting for this clone: The limits of the CDR3 on the DNA are not certain, so only TCRdb's listed CDR3 is given. The rearrangement links TRBV23-1 to TRBJ1-4; TRBD1, the table's D call, lacks a check against the DNA. TRBV23-1 falls under the ORF class, with uncertain function. The CDR3 comprises 17 residues, both ends counted. The CDR3 protein is CASSRILRGALMKNCFF.

In this sample, this clone turned up a few times. V and J are TRBV4-2 and TRBJ2-1; D perhaps matches TRBD2 (6 bases). The length of the CDR3 is 17 residues. V lost 4 bases and J 2 bases, leaving 18 bases between the germline ends. Germline V gene sequence: CDR1 LGHNA, CDR2 YNFKEQ. CDR3 sequence: CASSLGSASGTYNEQFF. CDR3 in DNA: TGTGCCAGCAGCCTCGGGAGTGCCAGCGGAACCTACAATGAGCAGTTCTTC.

This clone occurred a few times. The chain is built from TRBV25-1 and TRBJ2-7, with D maybe TRBD2 (5 bases). This CDR3 has 13 amino acids. From germline, CDR1 is MGHDK and CDR2 SYGVNS. V was trimmed by 4 bases and J by 2 bases, leaving 9 bases between them. The CDR3 coding sequence is TGTGCCAGCAGTGGGGCAGCGGCCTACGAGCAGTACTTC. Its translation is CASSGAAAYEQYF.

The sample holds many counts of this clone. The J gene is TRBJ1-5, the V gene TRBV16; no clear D. V dropped 4 bases and J dropped 4 bases, with 20 bases sitting between them. Looked up from germline, CDR1 is KGHSY and CDR2 is FQNENV. This CDR3 contains 17 residues. In DNA form, the CDR3 reads TGTGCCAGCAGCCTAAAGGAGAACAGTCTGGGTAATCAGCCCCAGCATTTT. This gives the protein CASSLKENSLGNQPQHF.